These 16 T cell receptor beta chains were sequenced from one sample in a study of T cell repertoires and leukemia-associated antigens. Their antigens remain unidentified. TCRdb redid the calling of the 5' RACE reads with MiXCR, one entry per CDR3 protein. The table includes around 12,000 distinct CDR3 sequences, roughly 43% detected once. The sample consisted of CD3+ T cells sorted from blood and cultured. Receptor source: a female donor in good health.

V gene TRBV5-1 combines with J gene TRBJ2-7; no firm D call. Trimming stripped 0 bases from V and 2 bases from J, with 9 bases between. Germline V CDR1 and CDR2: SGHRS, YFSETQ. This CDR3 has 14 amino acids. The CDR3 nucleotides are TGCGCCAGCAGCTTGGTATCCGGTCCCTACGAGCAGTACTTC. Protein product: CASSLVSGPYEQYF.

This clonotype was counted a few times. The chain employs TRBV20-1 and TRBJ1-1; D gene uncertain. This CDR3 comprises 11 residues. Trimming stripped 6 bases from V and 10 bases from J, with 15 bases between. Germline-derived CDR1 and CDR2 are DFQATT and SNEGSKA (reference sequence). In DNA, the CDR3 is TGCAGTGCCCAGCGACCTCCGAGAGCTTTCTTT. Amino acid sequence: CSAQRPPRAFF.

This clonotype was observed a handful of times. The chain carries TRBV9 and TRBJ2-1; D unresolved. Germline values: CDR1 SGDLS, CDR2 YYNGEE. The CDR3 runs 14 residues. V was clipped by 0 bases and J by 2 bases, with 6 bases between them. CDR3 region: CASSVEGTYNEQFF. In DNA, the CDR3 is TGTGCCAGCAGCGTAGAAGGAACCTACAATGAGCAGTTCTTC.

This clonotype was seen just once. A read error may account for a junction end that differs from germline. The J gene is TRBJ1-5, the V gene TRBV7-2, with no clear D. Germline V gene data show CDR1 as SGHTA and CDR2 as FQGNSA. This CDR3 is 15 amino acids long. In DNA form, the CDR3 reads TGTGCCAGCAGCAGCTTTATCGGATATATTCAGCCCCTGCATTTT. This encodes CASSSFIGYIQPLHF.

This clonotype is labeled as medium-sized. This chain joins TRBV20-1 and TRBJ2-1, with 14 positions matching TRBD2. The germline CDR1 and CDR2 sequences are DFQATT and SNEGSKA (reference sequence). The CDR3 has 14 amino acids. The V and J ends lost 6 bases and 7 bases, in that order; junction bases with no gene match: 5. DNA of the CDR3: TGCAGTGCCCGACTAGCGGGAGGGAGGAATGAGCAGTTCTTC. Amino acids: CSARLAGGRNEQFF.

This clonotype ranks as medium-sized. The V gene is TRBV7-9, the J gene TRBJ2-1, with 7 positions matching TRBD1. Germline V lookup: CDR1 SEHNR, CDR2 FQNEAQ (reference sequence). CDR3 length equals 16 residues. The V gene end was trimmed by 5 bases and the J gene end by 1 base; junction bases not matched to a gene: 8. The CDR3 spells CASSQKGQFSYNEQFF. The CDR3 DNA is TGTGCCAGCAGCCAGAAGGGACAGTTTTCCTACAATGAGCAGTTCTTC.

The J gene is TRBJ2-7, the V gene TRBV9; the match to TRBD1 covers 10 bases. V shed 2 bases, J shed 7 bases, and the junction held 9 bases outside the gene matches. This CDR3 has 15 residues. CDR1 SGDLS and CDR2 YYNGEE come from the germline V gene. CDR3 DNA sequence: TGTGCCAGCAGCGTGTCCCCCGGGACAGGGGATGAGCAGTACTTC. It is translated as CASSVSPGTGDEQYF.

This clonotype was counted at least ten times. The genes are TRBV7-8 and TRBJ2-2; 11 positions agree with TRBD2. The CDR3 length is 15 residues. Germline CDR1 is SGHVS and CDR2 is FQNEAQ. V trimming: 6 bases; J trimming: 6 bases; junction bases outside the gene matches: 6. The CDR3 sequence: CASRVAGGGAGELFF. The CDR3, as DNA: TGTGCCAGCAGAGTAGCGGGAGGGGGGGCCGGGGAGCTGTTTTTT. The full variable domain, completed using reference TRBV7-8 and TRBJ2-2, is GAGVSQSPRYKVAKRGQDVALRCDPISGHVSLFWYQQALGQGPEFLTYFQNEAQLDKSGLPSDRFFAERPEGSVSTLKIQRTQQEDSAVYLCASRVAGGGAGELFFGEGSRLTVL.

This clonotype occurred many times. The genes are TRBV5-1 and TRBJ2-5, with D perhaps assigned TRBD1 or TRBD2 (6 bases each). V was pared by 6 bases and J by 0 bases, with 18 bases between. The germline V gene has CDR1 SGHRS and CDR2 YFSETQ. The CDR3 has 16 amino acids. CDR3 DNA sequence: TGCGCCAGCATCCCTTTTGGGGGGCTTGACCAAGAGACCCAGTACTTC. This codes for CASIPFGGLDQETQYF.

On this clonotype itself: The germline gene is not matched at one end of the junction; a read error may be the cause. This chain uses TRBV4-2 with TRBJ1-1; D is unclear. Germline V gene lookup returns CDR1 LGHNA and CDR2 YNFKEQ. The CDR3 extends over 15 amino acids. CDR3 DNA: TGTGCCAGTAGCCAAGCTGACACTGGTTACACTGAAGCTCTCTTT. Protein: CASSQADTGYTEALF.

This clonotype has just one count. This rearrangement joins TRBV5-1 to TRBJ2-5; D is perhaps TRBD1 (5 bases). The V gene lost 7 bases and the J gene lost 4 bases, with 20 bases spanning the gap. CDR1 is SGHRS, CDR2 YFSETQ, per germline. The CDR3 length is 15 residues. The CDR3 DNA reads TGCGCCAGCTTGGACGTCCAATTGGGGCTAGAGACCCAGTACTTC. Its protein product is CASLDVQLGLETQYF.

The rearrangement uses TRBV12-3 or TRBV12-4 and TRBJ1-1, with D perhaps matching TRBD1 (5 bases). The germline V and J ends were trimmed by 3 bases and 1 base, with 9 bases remaining between them. The CDR3 loop spans 14 amino acids. The DNA for the CDR3 is TGTGCCAGCAGTTTTCATGGGGCGAACACTGAAGCTTTCTTT. It yields the protein CASSFHGANTEAFF.

This clonotype was seen ten or more times. The CDR3 DNA reads TGTGCCAGCAGAAACACAGGGGGCCCGAACACCGGGGAGCTGTTTTTT. Amino acids: CASRNTGGPNTGELFF. The chain recombines TRBV28 with TRBJ2-2; 9 positions agree with TRBD1. V was clipped by 6 bases and J by 0 bases; unmatched bases: 5. This CDR3 has 16 amino acids. Germline assignment: CDR1 MDHEN and CDR2 SYDVKM.

As to this clonotype: Relative to the germline gene, one junction end is altered; a read error may explain this. The V and J genes are TRBV20-1 and TRBJ2-5; D is possibly TRBD2 (5 bases). Germline CDR1 DFQATT, CDR2 SNEGSKA (reference sequence). The CDR3 extends over 13 amino acids. CDR3 DNA sequence: TGCTGTGCTAAACCCGGGAATTTAGAGATCCAGTACTTC. Amino acid sequence: CCAKPGNLEIQYF.

The chain links TRBV5-1 to TRBJ1-6; TRBD1 agrees at 7 bases. CDR3 length: 14 amino acids. Germline trimming cut 5 bases from V and 8 bases from J; bases unmatched to any gene: 7. Germline-derived CDR1 and CDR2 are SGHRS and YFSETQ. CDR3 in amino acids: CASRFGQVDSPLHF. CDR3 coding DNA: TGCGCCAGCAGATTCGGACAGGTTGATTCACCCCTCCACTTT.

Remarks on this clonotype: Since no conserved phenylalanine or tryptophan closes the CDR3, a read error is the likely cause. The V call is TRBV7-2, the J call TRBJ2-3; TRBD2 is a possible D gene (6 bases). Germline CDR1 is SGHTA and CDR2 is FQGNSA. The CDR3 covers 16 residues. DNA of the CDR3: TGTGCCTGCAGCCTCCCCCCGGGACTTGACACAGATACGCAGTATTCT. Translated: CACSLPPGLDTDTQYS.